This T cell receptor (beta chain) was captured in a study of blood T cells in healthy people across ages. Notes on the study in general: Estimated diversity, derived from one million T cells, was regarded as an underestimate. There was a strong correlation between TCR beta diversity and naive T cell percentage.

Germline assignment: CDR1 SGHTA and CDR2 FQGNSA. Trimming took 2 bases from V and 0 from J, leaving 7 bases between them. The CDR3 has 14 amino acids. Worth noting for this clonotype: Its antigen is as yet unknown.

The use of a sample-barcoded 5' primer and a J-beta primer mix characterized a second PCR of about 6 to 11 cycles. From the 5' RACE reads, TCRdb called clonotypes with MiXCR, one entry per CDR3 protein. The table includes hundreds of thousands of distinct CDR3 sequences, 22% detected once. This TCR was sampled from a man in his 70s in good health. Input material: blood. V and J are TRBV7-2 and TRBJ1-1; D gene unclear. The DNA for the CDR3 is TGTGCCAGCAGCTTACATACTATGAACACTGAAGCTTTCTTT. Translated: CASSLHTMNTEAFF.